Below, 27 T cell receptor beta chains from the same sample are listed, as sequenced in a study of CD8 T cells in ankylosing spondylitis. TCRdb analysed the 5' RACE reads with MiXCR anew, one entry per CDR3 protein. The sample lists 150,000 to 250,000 distinct CDR3 sequences; roughly 13% were seen once. The sample consisted of blood, either unsorted or a sorted T cell fraction (not recorded which). The receptor set was obtained from a male donor with ankylosing spondylitis or in good health (not recorded which).

The chain carries TRBV9 and TRBJ1-1; no definite D call. Germline V gives CDR1 SGDLS, CDR2 YYNGEE. The CDR3 totals 13 residues. V lost 3 bases, J lost 1 base, and 7 bases lay in between. This chain's CDR3 is CASSGHTNTEAFF. CDR3 DNA: TGTGCCAGCAGCGGACACACGAACACTGAAGCTTTCTTT.

In this sample, this clonotype turned up many times. The chain joins TRBV16 to TRBJ1-5; TRBD1 agrees at 8 bases. The CDR3 runs 15 residues. The V gene's germline CDR1 is KGHSY and CDR2 FQNENV. J lost 6 bases, V lost 3 bases, and 7 bases had no gene match. CDR3 sequence: CASSHLQGGGQPQHF. DNA for the CDR3: TGTGCCAGCAGCCACCTACAGGGGGGTGGTCAGCCCCAGCATTTT.

The chain employs TRBV30 and TRBJ2-7; TRBD1 agrees at 10 bases. Per the germline V gene, CDR1 is GTSNPN and CDR2 is SVGIG (reference sequence). This CDR3 region has 17 residues. The J segment lost 0 bases and the V segment lost 1 base, leaving 9 bases of the junction unmatched. This chain's CDR3 is CAWSAGTGVLPSYEQYF. DNA of the CDR3: TGTGCCTGGAGTGCTGGGACAGGGGTTCTTCCCTCCTACGAGCAGTACTTC.

This clonotype has just a few counts. This chain links TRBV11-1 with TRBJ1-6; 7 bases agree with TRBD1. The germline V gene encodes CDR1 SGHAT and CDR2 FQDESV (reference sequence). The CDR3 is 18 residues long. The J segment lost 0 bases and the V segment lost 5 bases, leaving 10 bases of the junction unmatched. CDR3 nucleotide sequence: TGTGCCAGCAGCCTGGGGACAGAGGCGTCCTCCTATAATTCACCCCTCCACTTT. Its protein product is CASSLGTEASSYNSPLHF.

This clonotype was counted a few times. The J gene is TRBJ1-1, the V gene TRBV5-1; 8 bases line up with TRBD1. Per germline, CDR1 SGHRS and CDR2 YFSETQ. CDR3 length: 15 amino acids. Germline trimming cut 3 bases from V and 1 base from J; bases unmatched to any gene: 5. The DNA of the CDR3 is TGCGCCAGCAGCTGGACAGGGTGGCGGAACACTGAAGCTTTCTTT. Its translation: CASSWTGWRNTEAFF.

The rearrangement uses TRBV20-1 and TRBJ1-1; a possible D gene is TRBD1 (5 bases). This CDR3 region has 14 residues. V was trimmed by 6 bases and J by 1 base, leaving 15 bases between them. Germline V CDR1 and CDR2: DFQATT, SNEGSKA (reference sequence). CDR3 nucleotides: TGCAGTGCCCTCGGCCGGGGGTCGAACACTGAAGCTTTCTTT. Translating gives CSALGRGSNTEAFF.

This clonotype turned up a few times. The chain recombines TRBV4-1 with TRBJ2-3; D unclear. The germline gives CDR1 MGHRA, CDR2 YSYEKL. Trimming took off 0 bases at V and 1 base at J, with 11 bases between the two ends. CDR3 size: 16 residues. The CDR3 DNA is TGCGCCAGCAGCCAAGAAGGAGTGTCTGGCACAGATACGCAGTATTTT. This encodes CASSQEGVSGTDTQYF.

The V and J genes are TRBV15 and TRBJ2-3; the match to TRBD2 covers 10 bases. Looked up from germline, CDR1 is LNHNV and CDR2 is YYDKDF (reference sequence). V lost 4 bases, J lost 8 bases, and 9 bases stayed unmatched. The CDR3 covers 15 residues. This CDR3 reads CATSTRLAGGGTQYF. In DNA form, the CDR3 reads TGTGCCACCAGCACCCGTTTAGCGGGAGGTGGTACGCAGTATTTT.

This clonotype has more than one count but fewer than ten. The chain has TRBV27 and TRBJ2-7; 8 bases agree with TRBD1. The germline gives CDR1 MNHEY, CDR2 SMNVEV (reference sequence). Trimming at V came to 5 bases and at J to 2 bases, leaving 2 bases not matched to a gene. The CDR3 loop spans 13 amino acids. CDR3 amino acids: CASSQGATYEQYF. The DNA for the CDR3 is TGTGCCAGCAGTCAGGGGGCAACCTACGAGCAGTACTTC.

This clonotype turned up a few times. The chain couples TRBV4-1 to TRBJ2-1; 13 bases line up with TRBD2. The CDR3 is 19 residues long. V shed 0 bases and J 1 base; nucleotides not matched to a gene: 6. Germline CDR1 reads MGHRA; CDR2 reads YSYEKL. The DNA of the CDR3 is TGCGCCAGCAGCCAAGATGGGGGGACTAGCGGGATTTCCTACAATGAGCAGTTCTTC. This gives the protein CASSQDGGTSGISYNEQFF.

This clonotype was counted only a few times. This sequence joins TRBV25-1 and TRBJ1-1, with D unclear. CDR3 length: 14 residues. Germline V lookup: CDR1 MGHDK, CDR2 SYGVNS. V lost 4 bases and J lost 5, with 14 bases in between. CDR3 region: CASSVTTGGTEAFF. The CDR3 DNA reads TGTGCCAGCAGTGTTACCACGGGCGGAACTGAAGCTTTCTTT.

This clonotype turned up a few times. The chain carries TRBV5-1 and TRBJ2-5, with 7 positions matching TRBD2. V lost 4 bases to trimming and J lost 4 bases; unmatched junction nucleotides: 7. This CDR3 has 14 residues. Looked up from germline, CDR1 is SGHRS and CDR2 is YFSETQ. The DNA for the CDR3 is TGCGCCAGCAGCCCGGGGGGAGCACCAGAGACCCAGTACTTC. Amino acids: CASSPGGAPETQYF. The whole variable domain, remainder taken from reference TRBV5-1 and TRBJ2-5, is KAGVTQTPRYLIKTRGQQVTLSCSPISGHRSVSWYQQTPGQGLQFLFEYFSETQRNKGNFPGRFSGRQFSNSRSEMNVSTLELGDSALYLCASSPGGAPETQYFGPGTRLLVL.

This clonotype has just a few counts. V gene TRBV7-6 combines with J gene TRBJ2-1, with a weak D call TRBD1 (5 bases). Trimming took 5 bases from V and 6 from J, leaving 20 bases between them. CDR1 and CDR2 (germline): SGHVS, FNYEAQ. This CDR3 region has 16 residues. Here the CDR3 reads CASSTTTRVMGNEQFF. The CDR3 nucleotides read TGTGCCAGCAGCACTACTACCAGGGTGATGGGCAATGAGCAGTTCTTC.

The chain joins TRBV12-5 to TRBJ1-5, with D perhaps matching TRBD1 (6 bases). The germline V gene has CDR1 LGHNT and CDR2 FRNRAP. Trimming pared 1 base from V and 4 bases from J, leaving 17 bases between. The CDR3 contains 17 residues. The CDR3 sequence is CASGLGSSPGVNQPQHF. In DNA form, the CDR3 reads TGTGCTAGTGGTTTGGGATCCTCTCCAGGGGTGAATCAGCCCCAGCATTTT. The entire variable domain, with the rest obtained from reference TRBV12-5 and TRBJ1-5, is as follows: DARVTQTPRHKVTEMGQEVTMRCQPILGHNTVFWYRQTMMQGLELLAYFRNRAPLDDSGMPKDRFSAEMPDATLATLKIQPSEPRDSAVYFCASGLGSSPGVNQPQHFGDGTRLSIL.

This clonotype came up a few times. The rearrangement uses TRBV12-5 and TRBJ2-3; 7 bases fit TRBD2. After removal of 6 bases from V and 1 base from J, the junction contained 7 bases not matched to a gene. The CDR3 has 15 residues. Per germline, CDR1 LGHNT and CDR2 FRNRAP. The CDR3 is CASGLSGEGTDTQYF. Written as DNA, the CDR3 is TGTGCTAGTGGCCTCAGCGGGGAAGGCACAGATACGCAGTATTTT.

This clonotype was recorded a few times. J is TRBJ1-6 and V is TRBV15; possible D gene TRBD1, 5 bases. Trimming took 1 base from V and 10 from J, leaving 17 bases between them. CDR1 LNHNV and CDR2 YYDKDF come from the germline V gene (reference sequence). The CDR3 spans 16 residues. The DNA for the CDR3 is TGTGCCACCAGCAGAGGTCCGGAGGGGCACGGGTCACCCCTCCACTTT. Translating it yields CATSRGPEGHGSPLHF.

V gene TRBV13 combines with J gene TRBJ1-5; tentative D call: TRBD1 (5 bases). The CDR3 has 13 amino acids. Germline values: CDR1 PRHDT, CDR2 FYEKMQ (reference sequence). Trimming took off 5 bases at V and 6 bases at J, with 11 bases between the two ends. The CDR3 protein is CASSQDRLQPQHF. The DNA for the CDR3 is TGTGCCAGCAGCCAAGACAGACTTCAGCCCCAGCATTTT. The whole variable domain, filled in from reference TRBV13 and TRBJ1-5, reads AAGVIQSPRHLIKEKRETATLKCYPIPRHDTVYWYQQGPGQDPQFLISFYEKMQSDKGSIPDRFSAQQFSDYHSELNMSSLELGDSALYFCASSQDRLQPQHFGDGTRLSIL.

This clonotype was seen more than once but under ten times. The rearrangement joins TRBV7-9 to TRBJ1-5; D is possibly TRBD1 (5 bases). The V end lost 4 bases, the J end lost 6 bases, and 16 bases lay between the germline ends. The CDR3 is 15 amino acids. CDR1 and CDR2 from the germline V gene are SEHNR and FQNEAQ (reference sequence). CDR3 nucleotides: TGTGCCAGCAGCTCCGAGGGGTTTGCGAGTCAGCCCCAGCATTTT. This codes for CASSSEGFASQPQHF.

The sample holds many counts of this clonotype. V and J are TRBV27 and TRBJ1-1, with 9 positions matching TRBD1. Germline CDR1 is MNHEY and CDR2 is SMNVEV (reference sequence). Losses at the gene ends were 4 bases for V and 2 bases for J; bases not matched to a gene: 5. The CDR3 runs 15 residues. The CDR3 loop is CASSSGTGGNTEAFF. Here the CDR3 DNA reads TGTGCCAGCAGTTCCGGAACAGGGGGCAACACTGAAGCTTTCTTT.

This clonotype appeared a few times. V gene TRBV9 combines with J gene TRBJ2-4; either TRBD1 or TRBD2 may supply D (6 bases each). In germline, CDR1 is SGDLS, CDR2 YYNGEE. This CDR3 has 15 amino acids. V was pared by 0 bases and J by 8 bases, with 15 bases between. The CDR3: CASSVGPSGGDIQYF. The CDR3 DNA reads as TGTGCCAGCAGCGTAGGCCCCTCCGGGGGCGACATTCAGTACTTC.

This chain uses TRBV20-1 with TRBJ2-1, with D possibly matching TRBD2 (5 bases). In germline, CDR1 is DFQATT, CDR2 SNEGSKA (reference sequence). The V end lost 3 bases, the J end lost 0 bases, and 15 bases lay between the germline ends. The CDR3 is 16 residues long. CDR3 bases: TGCAGTGCTAGGGTAAGAGCGGAAAGCTCCTACAATGAGCAGTTCTTC. This translates into CSARVRAESSYNEQFF.

This clonotype was seen more than once but under ten times. Here the CDR3 DNA reads TGCAGTGCTAGGACTAGCGGGCTCACAGATACGCAGTATTTT. Protein sequence: CSARTSGLTDTQYF. The rearrangement joins TRBV20-1 to TRBJ2-3; 10 bases align to TRBD2. CDR3 length equals 14 residues. V lost 3 bases and J lost 2; bases outside the gene matches: 2. Germline V CDR1 and CDR2: DFQATT, SNEGSKA (reference sequence).

This clonotype was observed a few times. The rearrangement uses TRBV4-1 and TRBJ1-2; the D gene is possibly TRBD1 (5 bases). V dropped 6 bases and J dropped 1 base, with 18 bases sitting between them. CDR3 size: 16 residues. In germline, CDR1 is MGHRA, CDR2 YSYEKL. CDR3 DNA: TGCGCCAGCAGGGCAAAGGAGATAGACAGTAACTATGGCTACACCTTC. Amino acids: CASRAKEIDSNYGYTF.

This clonotype was counted between two and nine times. The junction shows a germline mismatch at one end, possibly a read error. The V gene is TRBV12-3 or TRBV12-4, the J gene TRBJ2-1, with D hard to call. CDR3 size: 14 residues. The CDR3 DNA is TGTGCCAGCAGTTCCCCCCAACACGGTCCCCCTGGAGTTTTC. Protein product: CASSSPQHGPPGVF.

This chain connects TRBV12-3 or TRBV12-4 to TRBJ2-5; 8 positions agree with TRBD2. Losses at the gene ends were 2 bases for V and 5 bases for J; bases not matched to a gene: 4. The CDR3 is 14 amino acids. This chain's CDR3 is CASSLPGGAETQYF. The CDR3 bases are TGTGCCAGCAGTTTACCGGGGGGGGCGGAGACCCAGTACTTC.

This clonotype showed up just a few times. This chain joins TRBV6-1 and TRBJ1-6; the D is unclear. The germline CDR1 and CDR2 sequences are MNHNS and SASEGT. This CDR3 has 16 amino acids. Trimming took 7 bases from V and 0 from J, leaving 13 bases between them. CDR3 coding DNA: TGTGCCAGCAAGCTACACCGAACCTCCTATAATTCACCCCTCCACTTT. This encodes CASKLHRTSYNSPLHF.

The table lists this clonotype with a few counts. The chain employs TRBV7-9 and TRBJ1-1; possibly TRBD1 for D (6 bases). Germline values: CDR1 SEHNR, CDR2 FQNEAQ (reference sequence). The CDR3 has 15 residues. The germline V and J ends were trimmed by 6 bases and 7 bases, with 21 bases remaining between them. The CDR3 coding sequence is TGTGCCAGCAGTCCCCCCCAGGGGAGTAAGAATGAAGCTTTCTTT. The encoded protein is CASSPPQGSKNEAFF. The complete variable domain, with remaining parts taken from reference TRBV7-9 and TRBJ1-1, reads DTGVSQNPRHKITKRGQNVTFRCDPISEHNRLYWYRQTLGQGPEFLTYFQNEAQLEKSRLLSDRFSAERPKGSFSTLEIQRTEQGDSAMYLCASSPPQGSKNEAFFGQGTRLTVV.